The source of this TCR beta chain is a study of blood T cell repertoires in COVID-19. The CDR3 is 12 amino acids. The junction had 7 bases not matched to a gene; V was cut back by 6 bases and J by 13 bases. Germline assignment: CDR1 MDHEN and CDR2 SYDVKM. The method was immunoSEQ multiplex PCR; TCRdb's version includes in-frame clones alone and lacks a portion of them. The sample has some 110,000 clones; 86% are singletons. This clonotype was sampled from a man aged 65 to 79 who had recovered from COVID-19. Sequencing used peripheral blood. The chain links TRBV28 to TRBJ1-3; TRBD1 matches at 9 bases. The CDR3 region has the DNA TGTGCCAGCAGCTCATCCGGGACAGGGATATATTTT. Translation: CASSSSGTGIYF.